The sequence of this T cell receptor beta chain was determined in a study of T-cell reconstitution after alpha-beta-depleted transplantation in children. This CDR3 has 13 residues. V was cut by 3 bases and J by 6 bases, with 10 bases left in between. In germline, CDR1 is SGDLS, CDR2 YYNGEE. Study-wide findings and caveats: About two months after transplant, alpha-beta T cells reportedly came from several hundred expanded graft clones. Surviving recipient T cells and thymic progenitors accounted for the high day-60 TCRbeta diversity observed in some patients. At the one-year point after transplant, T-cell counts and TCRbeta diversity were found to come mostly from T cells that had been newly produced.

Preparation of the TCRbeta library was carried out with unique molecular identifiers. TCRdb re-derived calls from the PCR reads in MiXCR, one entry per CDR3 protein. The sample includes about 600,000 distinct CDR3 sequences, more than 20% of them seen just once. About this clonotype itself: Its antigen is not identified.

Sequencing used PBMCs, mostly from graft donor cells, obtained 360 days after TCRalphabeta/CD19-depleted stem cell transplant. The chain carries TRBV9 and TRBJ2-1; D unresolved. This TCR derives from a boy younger than two who had a stem cell transplant for acute myeloid leukemia, so the T cells may come from the graft donor. Here the CDR3 reads CASSASGINEQFF. The DNA for the CDR3 is TGTGCCAGCAGCGCATCAGGAATCAATGAGCAGTTCTTC.